This T cell receptor beta chain was retrieved from a study of blood T cell repertoires in COVID-19. Per the germline V gene, CDR1 is LNHDA and CDR2 is SQIVND (reference sequence). The CDR3 is 15 amino acids. The V gene end was trimmed by 5 bases and the J gene end by 1 base; junction bases not matched to a gene: 7. TCRdb's copy holds only in-frame clones and misses some; the assay was immunoSEQ multiplex PCR. The table has around 190,000 clones, about 81% seen once. The source of this sequence is a man in his forties who had recovered from COVID-19. V usage is TRBV19 and J usage is TRBJ2-7, with 8 bases fitting TRBD2. The sequenced sample was PBMCs or T cells enriched from blood (not recorded which). CDR3: CASSRYGRDSYEQYF. CDR3 DNA sequence: TGTGCCAGTAGTCGCTACGGGAGGGATTCCTACGAGCAGTACTTC.